These T cell receptor beta chains were read from a single sample in a study of early T cells in non-severe SARS-CoV-2 infection. TCRdb redid the calling of the 5' RACE reads with MiXCR, one entry per CDR3 protein. Of approximately 37,000 distinct CDR3 sequences in the sample, 5% to 6.5% were seen once. The sequences come from whole blood, collected at baseline. The source of these receptors is an adult who was a healthcare worker with PCR-confirmed SARS-CoV-2 infection or an uninfected control (not recorded which). CDR3s include the opening cysteine and the closing phenylalanine or tryptophan. A D gene is named only where the DNA matches it firmly. Rows give clone size only sometimes, using once, few, many, or a class for an expanded clone.

D: TRBD2
J: TRBJ2-2
size: many
V: TRBV7-2
DNA: TGTGCCAGCAGCCGCAGGACTAGCGGGTACTCCGGGGAGCTGTTTTTT
CDR3: CASSRRTSGYSGELFF

D: .
J: TRBJ1-1
size: .
V: TRBV12-3/TRBV12-4
DNA: TGTGCCAGCAGTTTGAGCTTTGGAGCTTTCTTT
CDR3: CASSLSFGAFF

D: TRBD1
J: TRBJ1-5
size: many
V: TRBV7-9
DNA: TGTGCCAGCAGCTTAGACAGGGGGCAGGTCCAGCCCCAGCATTTT
CDR3: CASSLDRGQVQPQHF

D: TRBD1
J: TRBJ1-1
size: many
V: TRBV12-3/TRBV12-4
DNA: TGTGCCAGCAATCGGGACAGTAACACTGAAGCTTTCTTT
CDR3: CASNRDSNTEAFF

D: .
J: TRBJ1-1
size: many
V: TRBV6-2/TRBV6-3
DNA: TGTGCCACCTCCAGCGGGGAGGGGACTGAAGCTTTCTTT
CDR3: CATSSGEGTEAFF

D: .
J: TRBJ2-7
size: .
V: TRBV5-1
DNA: TGCGCCAGACCGAGTAGGACTACAGGGGAGCAGTACTTC
CDR3: CARPSRTTGEQYF

D: .
J: TRBJ1-2
size: many
V: TRBV30
DNA: TGTGCCTGGAGTGTACTGGGCAGCTACACCTTC
CDR3: CAWSVLGSYTF

D: TRBD1
J: TRBJ1-2
size: many
V: TRBV18
DNA: TGTGCCAGCTCACCGGATATGACAGGGAAGGACTACACCTTC
CDR3: CASSPDMTGKDYTF

D: TRBD1
J: TRBJ2-4
size: many
V: TRBV20-1
DNA: TGCAGTGCTCGAGACAGGGGAGTGGGCATTCAGTACTTC
CDR3: CSARDRGVGIQYF

D: .
J: TRBJ2-7
size: .
V: TRBV24-1
DNA: TGTGCCACCAGTGAGCCTACAGCTACGGGCAGATACGAGCAGTACTTC
CDR3: CATSEPTATGRYEQYF

D: TRBD1
J: TRBJ2-3
size: many
V: TRBV6-2/TRBV6-3
DNA: TGTGCCAGCAGTCCCGCCCTGACAGGGCCCAGGGATACGCAGTATTTT
CDR3: CASSPALTGPRDTQYF

D: .
J: TRBJ2-3
size: few
V: TRBV5-6
DNA: TGTGCCAGCAGCTTATCCGATTTTAGCACAGATACGCAGTATTTT
CDR3: CASSLSDFSTDTQYF

D: .
J: TRBJ2-2
size: many
V: TRBV20-1
DNA: TGCAGTGCTAGGATCGACACGAGGTTTGACGCCGGGGAGCTGTTTTTT
CDR3: CSARIDTRFDAGELFF

D: TRBD1
J: TRBJ2-1
size: many
V: TRBV5-1
DNA: TGCGCCAGCAGCTTCGGGACAGGTGGACCCGCGCCCTACAATGAGCAGTTCTTC
CDR3: CASSFGTGGPAPYNEQFF

D: .
J: TRBJ2-2
size: many
V: TRBV9
DNA: TGTGCCAGCAGCCAGTGGTCCGGGGAGCTGTTTTTT
CDR3: CASSQWSGELFF

D: TRBD2
J: TRBJ2-3
size: many
V: TRBV29-1
DNA: TGCAGCGTTGAGGGGGGCGGGAGGGCCCAGGATACGCAGTATTTT
CDR3: CSVEGGGRAQDTQYF

D: .
J: TRBJ1-1
size: many
V: TRBV18
DNA: TGTGCCAGCTCACCACCGACAAGGGCCACTGAAGCTTTCTTT
CDR3: CASSPPTRATEAFF

D: TRBD1
J: TRBJ1-1
size: .
V: TRBV24-1
DNA: TGTGCCACCAGTGATGGAGGGACAGGGAAAAACACTGAAGCTTTCTTT
CDR3: CATSDGGTGKNTEAFF

D: .
J: TRBJ1-1
size: .
V: TRBV20-1
DNA: TGCAGTGCTAGGGCTCCGTATCGGAACACTGAAGCTTTCTTT
CDR3: CSARAPYRNTEAFF

D: .
J: TRBJ2-7
size: many
V: TRBV10-2
DNA: TGCGCCAGCAGTGGGGCTTACTCCTACGAGCAGTACTTC
CDR3: CASSGAYSYEQYF

D: .
J: TRBJ1-2
size: many
V: TRBV4-3
DNA: TGCGCCAGCAGCCAAGAGGCGGATGGAGAAGGCTACACCTTC
CDR3: CASSQEADGEGYTF

D: TRBD1
J: TRBJ2-7
size: many
V: TRBV6-1
DNA: TGTGCCAGCAGTGCCGGGACAGGGAACGGCGAGCAGTACTTC
CDR3: CASSAGTGNGEQYF

D: TRBD2
J: TRBJ2-1
size: few
V: TRBV6-6
DNA: TGTGCCAGCAGTCCGAGACTAGCGGGAGGTCGACTCAATGAGCAGTTCTTC
CDR3: CASSPRLAGGRLNEQFF

D: TRBD2
J: TRBJ2-1
size: .
V: TRBV7-2
DNA: TGTGCCAGCAGAGAATCCCCGCTAGCGGGGAGGGATGAGCAGTTCTTC
CDR3: CASRESPLAGRDEQFF

D: TRBD1
J: TRBJ1-6
size: many
V: TRBV4-3
DNA: TGCGCCAGCAGCCAAGTGGGAGGGGGCTCCATCCCGAGGGGTTCACCCCTCCACTTT
CDR3: CASSQVGGGSIPRGSPLHF

D: TRBD1
J: TRBJ2-1
size: medium-sized
V: TRBV20-1
DNA: TGCAGTGCTAGAGATACAGGGGGTCCGACACTTGAGCAGTTCTTC
CDR3: CSARDTGGPTLEQFF

D: TRBD1
J: TRBJ2-1
size: many
V: TRBV12-3/TRBV12-4
DNA: TGTGCCAGCTTAGACAGGGGATATGCCGATGAGCAGTTCTTC
CDR3: CASLDRGYADEQFF

D: .
J: TRBJ2-1
size: few
V: TRBV7-9
DNA: TGTGCCAGCAGCCCGGGCCCTAATGAGCAGTTCTTC
CDR3: CASSPGPNEQFF

D: .
J: TRBJ1-2
size: many
V: TRBV6-1
DNA: TGTGCCAGCAGTGAAGCGCAGGGCAGTTTCTATGGCTACACCTTC
CDR3: CASSEAQGSFYGYTF

D: TRBD1
J: TRBJ2-7
size: .
V: TRBV28
DNA: TGTGCCAGCAGTTTATCAGGGACAGGGGGGTACGAGCAGTACTTC
CDR3: CASSLSGTGGYEQYF

D: TRBD1
J: TRBJ2-6
size: .
V: TRBV10-2
DNA: TGCGCCAGCAGCCCTCGGGACAGGGTGACTGGGGCCAACGTCCTGACTTTC
CDR3: CASSPRDRVTGANVLTF

D: TRBD1
J: TRBJ2-6
size: few
V: TRBV6-6
DNA: TGTGCCAGCAGTTTCACCGGGACAGGGGGAACTGGGGCCAACGTCCTGACTTTC
CDR3: CASSFTGTGGTGANVLTF

D: TRBD2
J: TRBJ2-1
size: many
V: TRBV20-1
DNA: TGCAGTGCTAGAGATGGGACTAGTAGCAATGAGCAGTTCTTC
CDR3: CSARDGTSSNEQFF

D: .
J: TRBJ2-5
size: many
V: TRBV3-1
DNA: TGTGCCAGCAGCCAAGATTCGGCACTTCAAGAGACCCAGTACTTC
CDR3: CASSQDSALQETQYF

D: .
J: TRBJ1-1
size: few
V: TRBV6-4
DNA: TGTGCCAGCAGTCAGGACGGTGAAGCTTTCTTT
CDR3: CASSQDGEAFF

D: .
J: TRBJ2-2
size: many
V: TRBV12-3/TRBV12-4
DNA: TGTGCCACCATCACTGGGACCGGGGAGCTGTTTTTT
CDR3: CATITGTGELFF

D: .
J: TRBJ2-5
size: many
V: TRBV11-2
DNA: TGTGCCAGCAGCTTAAGTCGGAACACGGAGACCCAGTACTTC
CDR3: CASSLSRNTETQYF

D: TRBD1
J: TRBJ1-6
size: .
V: TRBV19
DNA: TGTGCCAGTAGTCCAATGGGACAGGGTGATTCACCCCTCCACTTT
CDR3: CASSPMGQGDSPLHF

D: TRBD1
J: TRBJ2-3
size: many
V: TRBV11-3
DNA: TGTGCCAGCAGCTTAGGAACACAGGGGGTCACAGATACGCAGTATTTT
CDR3: CASSLGTQGVTDTQYF

D: .
J: TRBJ1-5
size: many
V: TRBV2
DNA: TGTGCCAGCAGGGTGGACCATAGCAATCAGCCCCAGCATTTT
CDR3: CASRVDHSNQPQHF

D: .
J: TRBJ1-2
size: .
V: TRBV12-3/TRBV12-4
DNA: TGTGCCAGCAGGCCGCAGGCTGGATCGAACTATGGCTACACCTTC
CDR3: CASRPQAGSNYGYTF

D: TRBD2
J: TRBJ2-1
size: many
V: TRBV20-1
DNA: TGCAGTGCTTTTGCTAGCGGGAGGGCCTTTAATGAGCAGTTCTTC
CDR3: CSAFASGRAFNEQFF

D: .
J: TRBJ1-1
size: many
V: TRBV6-5
DNA: TGTGCCAGCAGTTCCCCCCCGGGGGGAGCTTTCTTT
CDR3: CASSSPPGGAFF

D: .
J: TRBJ2-1
size: few
V: TRBV4-3
DNA: TGCGCCAGCAGCCAAGACGGTTTGGGGTTATGGGAGCAGTTCTTC
CDR3: CASSQDGLGLWEQFF

D: TRBD1
J: TRBJ1-4
size: many
V: TRBV3-1
DNA: TGTGCCAGCACACACCACAGGGGAAATGAAAAACTGTTTTTT
CDR3: CASTHHRGNEKLFF

D: .
J: TRBJ2-7
size: many
V: TRBV2
DNA: TGTGCCAGCAGTGAAGCTGTCAGGGACCAGGAATACTTC
CDR3: CASSEAVRDQEYF

D: TRBD1
J: TRBJ1-2
size: many
V: TRBV27
DNA: TGTGCCACCCGGACAGGGCTAAACTATGGCTACACCTTC
CDR3: CATRTGLNYGYTF

D: .
J: TRBJ2-3
size: many
V: TRBV11-2
DNA: TGTGCCAGCAGCCTGTGGATGTGGAGCAGCACAGATACGCAGTATTTT
CDR3: CASSLWMWSSTDTQYF

D: .
J: TRBJ1-6
size: many
V: TRBV20-1
DNA: TGCAGTGCTAGGGCCTCAGGGCTCAGGGATTCACCCCTCCACTTT
CDR3: CSARASGLRDSPLHF

D: .
J: TRBJ1-2
size: many
V: TRBV11-2
DNA: TGTGCCAGCAGTTTTTCCGGGAGCAACTATGGCTACACCTTC
CDR3: CASSFSGSNYGYTF

D: .
J: TRBJ2-2
size: few
V: TRBV6-5
DNA: TGTGCCAGCAGTTACTTCAGCAACACCGGGGAGCTGTTTTTT
CDR3: CASSYFSNTGELFF

D: .
J: TRBJ2-3
size: many
V: TRBV12-3/TRBV12-4
DNA: TGTGCCAGCAGTCCCCCCAGCACAGATACGCAGTATTTT
CDR3: CASSPPSTDTQYF

D: .
J: TRBJ1-6
size: .
V: TRBV20-1
DNA: TGCAGTGCCGGTAGCATTCGTAATTCACCCCTCCACTTT
CDR3: CSAGSIRNSPLHF

D: .
J: TRBJ1-5
size: .
V: TRBV6-1
DNA: TGTGCCAGTACGTTGGATAGCAATCAGCCCCAGCATTTT
CDR3: CASTLDSNQPQHF

D: TRBD2
J: TRBJ2-1
size: many
V: TRBV11-2
DNA: TGTGCCAGCAGCTTCCGTCTAGCGGACGAGTTCTATGAGCAGTTCTTC
CDR3: CASSFRLADEFYEQFF

D: .
J: TRBJ2-1
size: many
V: TRBV20-1
DNA: TGCAGTGCTAGACCTATTCCCGAGGGACTTCCCAATGAGCAGTTCTTC
CDR3: CSARPIPEGLPNEQFF